These 4 T cell receptor beta chains share one sample of origin, sequenced in a study of blood T cell repertoires in COVID-19. The assay was immunoSEQ multiplex PCR, and TCRdb's table has in-frame clones only and misses some. The sample includes tens of thousands of clones, roughly 73% seen only once; the top ten take around 64%. Material for sequencing was peripheral blood. The receptors come from a man older than 75 with acute or convalescent COVID-19.

V gene TRBV27 combines with J gene TRBJ2-7; D not resolved. Trimming shortened V by 2 bases and J by 1 base, and 9 bases separated the two germline ends. In germline, CDR1 is MNHEY, CDR2 SMNVEV (reference sequence). The CDR3 extends over 14 amino acids. The CDR3 reads CASSLEISSYEQYF. DNA of the CDR3: TGTGCCAGCAGTTTAGAGATCTCTTCCTACGAGCAGTACTTC.

This clone was observed a handful of times. This chain uses TRBV4-2 with TRBJ2-2; TRBD2 is a possible D gene (6 bases). With 3 bases removed from V and 2 bases from J, the gap between germline ends came to 13 bases. The germline V gene encodes CDR1 LGHNA and CDR2 YNFKEQ. This CDR3 contains 16 residues. The CDR3 spells CASSQEGGTNTGELFF. The DNA of the CDR3 is TGTGCCAGCAGCCAGGAGGGCGGGACTAACACCGGGGAGCTGTTTTTT.

This rearrangement joins TRBV4-3 to TRBJ1-4; TRBD1 agrees at 12 bases. The CDR3 length is 17 residues. CDR1 and CDR2 (germline): LGHNA, YSLEER. Trimming removed 5 bases from V and 7 bases from J; junction bases left unmatched: 11. Here the CDR3 DNA reads TGCGCCAGCAGCTGGGGACAGGGGGCGCCGCTTAGTGAAAAACTGTTTTTT. This gives the protein CASSWGQGAPLSEKLFF.

This chain connects TRBV19 to TRBJ2-1; maybe TRBD1 (5 bases). The germline gives CDR1 LNHDA, CDR2 SQIVND (reference sequence). The V and J ends lost 6 bases and 5 bases respectively, with 17 bases between them. The CDR3 has 15 amino acids. CDR3 residues: CASRPQGKRNNEQFF. For the CDR3, the DNA is TGTGCCAGTAGGCCTCAGGGAAAGAGAAACAATGAGCAGTTCTTC.